Presented here are 26 T cell receptor beta chains from one specimen sequenced in a study of early T cells in non-severe SARS-CoV-2 infection. From the 5' RACE reads, TCRdb called clonotypes with MiXCR, one entry per CDR3 protein. The repertoire consists of just over 95,000 distinct CDR3 sequences, with approximately 10% occurring once and the leading ten covering roughly 5%. Sequenced input: whole blood. The receptors shown here come from an adult who was a healthcare worker with PCR-confirmed SARS-CoV-2 infection or an uninfected control (not recorded which).

This clonotype was found many times. The chain couples TRBV28 to TRBJ1-5; no reliable D call. V shed 3 bases and J shed 0 bases, with 9 bases lying between them. The CDR3 loop spans 15 amino acids. Germline V gene data show CDR1 as MDHEN and CDR2 as SYDVKM. As DNA, the CDR3 is TGTGCCAGCAGTTTGAGGGCCCATAGCAATCAGCCCCAGCATTTT. It encodes CASSLRAHSNQPQHF.

This clonotype was observed at least ten times. The chain uses TRBV5-1 and TRBJ1-6; D is ambiguous. This CDR3 is built from 13 residues. Germline-derived CDR1 and CDR2 are SGHRS and YFSETQ. Trimming removed 4 bases from V and 12 bases from J, with 14 bases in between. CDR3 DNA: TGCGCCAGCAGCCCGGGATCAATAGAACCCCTCCACTTT. It specifies CASSPGSIEPLHF.

The CDR3 coding sequence is TGCGCCAGCAGCTTGGAGGCCGGGGATCATGGCTACACCTTC. Residues: CASSLEAGDHGYTF. This chain uses TRBV5-1 with TRBJ1-2; D gene uncertain. V lost 0 bases and J lost 6, with 12 bases in between. The CDR3 loop spans 14 amino acids. The germline V gene encodes CDR1 SGHRS and CDR2 YFSETQ.

This clonotype was seen ten or more times. The rearrangement links TRBV7-6 to TRBJ2-2; D tentatively reads TRBD1 or TRBD2 (5 bases each). The ends were cut back, 1 base at V and 3 bases at J, with 6 bases in the middle. The CDR3 is 14 amino acids. The germline V gene has CDR1 SGHVS and CDR2 FNYEAQ. This chain's CDR3 is CASSLVGDTGELFF. The CDR3 DNA reads as TGTGCCAGCAGCTTAGTGGGGGACACCGGGGAGCTGTTTTTT.

Ten or more counts support this clonotype. The V call is TRBV7-6, the J call TRBJ2-5; 7 bases are a match to TRBD1. J was trimmed by 1 base and V by 2 bases; bases with no gene match: 10. Germline V lookup: CDR1 SGHVS, CDR2 FNYEAQ. This CDR3 comprises 17 residues. CDR3 amino acids: CASSLIGRTGGQETQYF. The CDR3 region has the DNA TGTGCCAGCAGCTTAATTGGGCGGACAGGCGGCCAAGAGACCCAGTACTTC. The variable domain in full, with the rest retrieved from reference TRBV7-6 and TRBJ2-5, is GAGVSQSPRYKVTKRGQDVALRCDPISGHVSLYWYRQALGQGPEFLTYFNYEAQQDKSGLPNDRFSAERPEGSISTLTIQRTEQRDSAMYRCASSLIGRTGGQETQYFGPGTRLLVL.

This clonotype has ten or more counts. The chain carries TRBV9 and TRBJ2-1; 12 bases agree with TRBD2. CDR1 SGDLS and CDR2 YYNGEE come from the germline V gene. The CDR3 is 15 amino acids. J gave up 6 bases and V 3 bases, and 4 bases lay outside the gene matches. CDR3 amino acids: CASSDTSGRLNEQFF. CDR3 DNA: TGTGCCAGCAGCGACACTAGCGGGAGGCTCAATGAGCAGTTCTTC.

A few counts support this clonotype. This chain links TRBV3-1 with TRBJ1-5; no reliable D call. Trimming removed 3 bases at V and 3 bases at J, with 6 bases between. The germline V gene has CDR1 LGHDT and CDR2 YNNKEL (reference sequence). The CDR3 is 13 amino acids. In DNA form, the CDR3 reads TGTGCCAGCAGCCAGGGCGCCAATCAGCCCCAGCATTTT. Translated, it gives CASSQGANQPQHF.

This clonotype was observed many times. This sequence joins TRBV13 and TRBJ1-4; the match to TRBD1 covers 11 bases. CDR3 size: 19 residues. Germline values: CDR1 PRHDT, CDR2 FYEKMQ (reference sequence). The ends lost 4 bases at V and 1 base at J; junction bases unmatched: 11. The CDR3 spells CASSSSGTGGFGTNEKLFF. As DNA, the CDR3 is TGTGCCAGCAGCTCATCCGGGACAGGGGGTTTCGGAACTAATGAAAAACTGTTTTTT. Full variable domain (missing parts from reference TRBV13 and TRBJ1-4): AAGVIQSPRHLIKEKRETATLKCYPIPRHDTVYWYQQGPGQDPQFLISFYEKMQSDKGSIPDRFSAQQFSDYHSELNMSSLELGDSALYFCASSSSGTGGFGTNEKLFFGSGTQLSVL.

Ten or more counts support this clonotype. The J gene is TRBJ2-1, the V gene TRBV27; 11 nucleotides agree with TRBD2. CDR3 length: 14 amino acids. V lost 9 bases to trimming and J lost 4 bases; unmatched junction nucleotides: 5. In germline, CDR1 is MNHEY, CDR2 SMNVEV (reference sequence). CDR3 sequence: CASLAGGLYNEQFF. CDR3 sequence (DNA): TGTGCCAGTTTAGCGGGGGGGCTTTACAATGAGCAGTTCTTC.

The chain couples TRBV28 to TRBJ2-7, with 7 bases matching TRBD1. The V and J ends lost 6 bases and 2 bases, in that order; junction bases with no gene match: 7. The CDR3 totals 14 residues. Germline values: CDR1 MDHEN, CDR2 SYDVKM. Written as DNA, the CDR3 is TGTGCCAGCAGACGAGCGACAGGGACCTACGAGCAGTACTTC. It specifies CASRRATGTYEQYF.

This clonotype was observed many times. This sequence joins TRBV14 and TRBJ1-2; D is undetermined. The ends were cut back, 2 bases at V and 4 bases at J, with 14 bases in the middle. The germline V gene encodes CDR1 SGHDN and CDR2 FVKESK. CDR3 length equals 15 residues. CDR3 sequence: CASSQRPEDLYGYTF. The CDR3 bases are TGTGCCAGCAGCCAACGTCCTGAGGACCTCTATGGCTACACCTTC.

V usage is TRBV29-1 and J usage is TRBJ2-3, with a tentative D call TRBD1 (7 bases). V lost 7 bases to trimming and J lost 4 bases, with 18 bases between them. Per the germline V gene, CDR1 is SQVTM and CDR2 is ANQGSEA. The CDR3 spans 14 residues. DNA for the CDR3: TGCAGCGATCAGTACAGGGGAGGAGCAGATACGCAGTATTTT. Amino acid sequence: CSDQYRGGADTQYF.

This clonotype was recorded many times. The chain couples TRBV7-2 to TRBJ1-1; 10 bases align to TRBD1. V was pared by 6 bases and J by 1 base, with 20 bases of the junction left unmatched. There are 20 residues in the CDR3. Germline V lookup: CDR1 SGHTA, CDR2 FQGNSA. In nucleotides, the CDR3 is TGTGCCAGCAGTTTTATCCCCCCTGACAGGGGGCTGGGACGGAACACTGAAGCTTTCTTT. This sequence encodes CASSFIPPDRGLGRNTEAFF.

The chain combines TRBV6-5 with TRBJ2-7, with D possibly TRBD1 on 6 matching bases. V was shortened by 0 bases and J by 3 bases, with 6 bases between the two germline ends. CDR1 and CDR2 from the germline V gene are MNHEY and SVGAGI. This CDR3 is 13 amino acids long. CDR3 sequence reads: CASSYSRGYEQYF. The CDR3 nucleotides read TGTGCCAGCAGTTACTCCAGGGGCTACGAGCAGTACTTC.

This chain's CDR3 is CASSVGRNQETQYF. The CDR3 DNA follows: TGTGCCAGCAGCGTGGGACGGAACCAAGAGACCCAGTACTTC. This chain joins TRBV9 and TRBJ2-5; perhaps D is TRBD1 or TRBD2 (5 bases each). The CDR3 covers 14 residues. In germline, CDR1 is SGDLS, CDR2 YYNGEE. The V end was cut by 2 bases, the J end by 0 bases, with 8 bases between.

The chain recombines TRBV5-1 with TRBJ1-6; possibly TRBD1 for D (6 bases). The CDR3 has 16 amino acids. From germline, CDR1 is SGHRS and CDR2 YFSETQ. V was pared by 0 bases and J by 9 bases, with 16 bases between. The CDR3: CASSLDYGRGFSPLHF. The CDR3 DNA follows: TGCGCCAGCAGCTTGGATTACGGCAGGGGATTTTCACCCCTCCACTTT.

The V and J genes are TRBV3-1 and TRBJ2-3; 11 bases agree with TRBD2. The ends lost 4 bases at V and 5 bases at J; junction bases unmatched: 5. Germline CDR1 and CDR2: LGHDT and YNNKEL (reference sequence). The CDR3 is 15 amino acids. Written as DNA, the CDR3 is TGTGCCAGCAGCCTGACTAGCGGGGCCTTAGATACGCAGTATTTT. This codes for CASSLTSGALDTQYF.

The J gene is TRBJ2-3, the V gene TRBV7-8, with unresolved D. The CDR3 loop spans 13 amino acids. Germline loops: CDR1 SGHVS, CDR2 FQNEAQ. The V gene lost 4 bases and the J gene lost 3 bases, with 8 bases spanning the gap. CDR3 in amino acids: CASSSLLTDTQYF. The CDR3 region has the DNA TGTGCCAGCAGCTCATTACTGACAGATACGCAGTATTTT.

Only one count was recorded for this clonotype. This sequence may be a read error, since a much larger clone differs from it by one base. The chain combines TRBV7-2 with TRBJ2-2; D not certain. This CDR3 has 11 residues. With 3 bases removed from V and 4 bases from J, the gap between germline ends came to 0 bases. CDR1 is SGHTA and CDR2 is FQGNSA in the germline V gene. CDR3 sequence: CASSFTGELFF. DNA for the CDR3: TGTGCCAGCAGCTTCACCGGGGAGCTGTTTTTT.

This clonotype showed up just once. The chain carries TRBV9 and TRBJ2-5; D unclear. The CDR3 has 15 amino acids. The V end lost 0 bases, the J end lost 5 bases, and 14 bases lay between the germline ends. In germline, CDR1 is SGDLS, CDR2 YYNGEE. CDR3 DNA sequence: TGTGCCAGCAGCGTAGAAGATTCAGGTGGTGAGACCCAGTACTTC. Translated, it gives CASSVEDSGGETQYF.

The sample holds many counts of this clonotype. The chain uses TRBV27 and TRBJ1-1, with unresolved D. CDR1 MNHEY and CDR2 SMNVEV come from the germline V gene (reference sequence). The CDR3 runs 15 residues. V lost 5 bases and J lost 1, with 14 bases in between. CDR3 loop: CASSAYSFTNTEAFF. CDR3 DNA sequence: TGTGCCAGCAGTGCCTACTCTTTCACGAACACTGAAGCTTTCTTT.

This clonotype was counted between two and nine times. The CDR3 loop reads CASSFSSDTQYF. Here the CDR3 DNA reads TGTGCCAGCAGTTTTTCCTCAGATACGCAGTATTTT. This sequence joins TRBV12-3 or TRBV12-4 and TRBJ2-3; D not certain. The ends were cut back, 3 bases at V and 4 bases at J, with 5 bases in the middle. The CDR3 has 12 amino acids.

This clonotype has at least ten counts. This sequence joins TRBV18 and TRBJ1-2, with D perhaps matching TRBD1 (6 bases). This CDR3 contains 16 residues. Germline CDR1 is KGHSH and CDR2 is LQKENI. Trimming left V 2 bases short and J 3 bases short, with 16 bases between. This chain's CDR3 is CASSPSNRGADYGYTF. The CDR3 coding sequence is TGTGCCAGCTCACCATCCAATCGGGGGGCGGACTATGGCTACACCTTC.

The genes are TRBV7-9 and TRBJ1-2, with no clear D. V was clipped by 4 bases and J by 8 bases, with 11 bases between them. The germline V gene encodes CDR1 SEHNR and CDR2 FQNEAQ (reference sequence). The CDR3 has 12 residues. The CDR3 loop reads CASSSPRPGYTF. The CDR3 DNA reads TGTGCCAGCAGCTCCCCCAGGCCCGGCTACACCTTC.

The sample holds a few counts of this clonotype. The chain links TRBV10-3 to TRBJ1-1, with TRBD1 as a possible D gene (5 bases). The CDR3 runs 12 residues. Germline values: CDR1 ENHRY, CDR2 SYGVKD. The CDR3 here is CAVGQGDTEAFF. The DNA of the CDR3 is TGTGCGGTGGGGCAGGGAGACACTGAAGCTTTCTTT.

This clonotype has ten or more counts. The chain links TRBV19 to TRBJ1-2; weak D call: TRBD1 (6 bases). Trimming removed 6 bases at V and 5 bases at J, with 19 bases between. The germline V gene encodes CDR1 LNHDA and CDR2 SQIVND (reference sequence). The CDR3 is made up of 15 amino acids. CDR3 sequence (DNA): TGTGCCAGTAGCCTTTCCTGGGGACAAAGTTATGGCTACACCTTC. Residues: CASSLSWGQSYGYTF.